The rows below give T cell receptor beta chains drawn from one sample of a study of human T cells and chemical hapten exposure. One entry per CDR3 protein, called by TCRdb with MiXCR from the RACE reads. The sample records 180,000 or so distinct CDR3 sequences, approximately 26% being singletons. Sequenced material: whole blood, taken in connection with sensitization to the hapten diphenylcyclopropenone (DPC). The receptor source for this set is a woman aged 40 to 50 with alopecia areata. Some clones in this sample may be carry-over from other donors' samples. CDR3s include the opening cysteine and the closing phenylalanine or tryptophan. The D gene is left open where the match is weak. Clone sizes are given selectively: once, few, many, or a class where the clone is expanded.

abundance	j_gene	d_gene	v_gene	CDR3aa	CDR3nt
few	TRBJ2-1	-	TRBV28	CASFTGFPYNEQFF	TGTGCCTCATTCACAGGATTTCCCTACAATGAGCAGTTCTTC
-	TRBJ2-6	TRBD1	TRBV18	CASSPRQGEASGANVLTF	TGTGCCAGCTCACCAAGACAGGGGGAGGCATCTGGGGCCAACGTCCTGACTTTC
many	TRBJ2-7	-	TRBV7-9	CASSAGLTVYEQYF	TGTGCCAGCAGCGCGGGACTGACTGTCTACGAGCAGTACTTC
-	TRBJ1-1	-	TRBV12-3/TRBV12-4	CASSLDEAANTEAFF	TGTGCCAGCAGTTTAGACGAGGCCGCGAACACTGAAGCTTTCTTT
many	TRBJ1-5	-	TRBV7-2	CASSLDTYQPQHF	TGTGCCAGCAGCTTGGACACTTATCAGCCCCAGCATTTT
-	TRBJ1-2	-	TRBV28	CASGQSPTNYGYTF	TGTGCCAGTGGACAGTCCCCGACTAACTATGGCTACACCTTC
few	TRBJ2-7	TRBD1	TRBV29-1	CSVGTGRSYEQYF	TGCAGCGTGGGGACAGGCAGGAGCTACGAGCAGTACTTC
-	TRBJ2-1	-	TRBV28	CASSSLGSGAYNEQFF	TGTGCCAGCAGCTCACTGGGTAGCGGCGCCTACAATGAGCAGTTCTTC
-	TRBJ2-3	TRBD2	TRBV20-1	CSAFEWAGGQDTQYF	TGCAGTGCCTTCGAATGGGCGGGAGGGCAAGATACGCAGTATTTT
many	TRBJ2-6	-	TRBV7-8	CASSRQMAWGDPFSGANVLTF	TGTGCCAGCAGCCGACAGATGGCCTGGGGGGATCCTTTCTCTGGGGCCAACGTCCTGACTTTC
-	TRBJ2-7	-	TRBV29-1	CSVSRESKEQYF	TGCAGCGTTTCCAGGGAATCGAAAGAGCAGTACTTC
-	TRBJ2-1	TRBD1	TRBV7-2	CASSFGQGANEQFF	TGTGCCAGCAGCTTCGGACAGGGCGCCAATGAGCAGTTCTTC
few	TRBJ2-1	-	TRBV25-1	CASSDPNSVSSYNEQFF	TGTGCCAGCAGTGACCCCAACTCGGTGAGCTCCTACAATGAGCAGTTCTTC
-	TRBJ2-5	-	TRBV20-1	CSAREAARETQYF	TGCAGTGCGAGAGAGGCTGCTCGCGAGACCCAGTACTTC
few	TRBJ1-2	TRBD1	TRBV28	CASSLVTGASNYGYTF	TGTGCCAGCAGTTTAGTAACAGGGGCGAGCAACTATGGCTACACCTTC
many	TRBJ1-5	-	TRBV10-3	CATRPGGNQPQHF	TGTGCCACCCGCCCCGGCGGCAATCAGCCCCAGCATTTT
few	TRBJ1-1	-	TRBV6-1	CASRETGNTEAFF	TGTGCCAGCAGAGAGACAGGGAACACTGAAGCTTTCTTT
-	TRBJ1-5	TRBD1	TRBV12-3/TRBV12-4	CASSNYDRGNQPQHF	TGTGCCAGCAGTAACTACGACAGGGGCAATCAGCCCCAGCATTTT
-	TRBJ1-2	TRBD1	TRBV28	CASVQGANGYTF	TGTGCCAGTGTCCAGGGGGCCAACGGCTACACCTTC
-	TRBJ2-2	TRBD2	TRBV12-3/TRBV12-4	CASSLGGAGELFF	TGTGCCAGCAGTTTGGGAGGGGCCGGGGAGCTGTTTTTT
many	TRBJ2-1	TRBD2	TRBV18	CASSPGLAGYSQGSYNEQFF	TGTGCCAGCTCACCAGGCCTAGCGGGATATTCCCAAGGCTCCTACAATGAGCAGTTCTTC
few	TRBJ1-2	-	TRBV4-1	CASSKRNYGYTF	TGCGCCAGCAGCAAAAGGAACTATGGCTACACCTTC
-	TRBJ1-2	-	TRBV4-2	CASSQDVGAGYTF	TGTGCCAGCAGCCAAGATGTGGGGGCTGGCTACACCTTC
many	TRBJ1-6	-	TRBV6-1	CASSQGGENSPLHF	TGTGCCAGCAGTCAGGGTGGAGAGAATTCACCCCTCCACTTT
-	TRBJ2-3	-	TRBV28	CASRDSTDTQYF	TGTGCCAGCCGGGACAGCACAGATACGCAGTATTTT
few	TRBJ2-7	-	TRBV4-2	CASSHPEVRRSKDEQYF	TGTGCCAGCAGCCACCCGGAGGTCCGTCGGAGTAAGGACGAGCAGTACTTC
-	TRBJ2-1	-	TRBV7-3	CASSSTGPLSYNEQFF	TGTGCCAGCAGCTCGACGGGACCACTCTCCTACAATGAGCAGTTCTTC
-	TRBJ2-7	TRBD2	TRBV7-9	CASSSTSGASEQYF	TGTGCCAGCAGCTCAACTAGCGGGGCGTCCGAGCAGTACTTC
-	TRBJ2-7	TRBD1	TRBV7-9	CASSLVQGASEQYF	TGTGCCAGCAGCTTAGTACAGGGGGCCAGCGAGCAGTACTTC
few	TRBJ2-7	TRBD1	TRBV7-9	CASSASTGSPYEQYF	TGTGCCAGCAGCGCCTCGACAGGGAGCCCCTACGAGCAGTACTTC
-	TRBJ2-2	-	TRBV4-1	CASSPSPVNGELFF	TGCGCCAGCAGCCCTTCTCCAGTTAACGGGGAGCTGTTTTTT
few	TRBJ1-6	-	TRBV7-9	CASSPPTGPYNSPLHF	TGTGCCAGCAGCCCGCCGACAGGCCCGTATAATTCACCCCTCCACTTT
-	TRBJ1-5	-	TRBV2	CASHGDDQPQHF	TGTGCCAGCCATGGGGACGATCAGCCCCAGCATTTT
-	TRBJ1-1	-	TRBV6-1	CASKDYQGTEAFF	TGTGCCAGCAAAGATTACCAGGGGACTGAAGCTTTCTTT
-	TRBJ2-7	-	TRBV20-1	CSARDIVYEQYF	TGCAGTGCTAGAGACATCGTGTACGAGCAGTACTTC
-	TRBJ1-2	-	TRBV7-2	CASSLAGEGDYGYTF	TGTGCCAGCAGCTTAGCAGGGGAAGGGGACTATGGCTACACCTTC
few	TRBJ2-2	-	TRBV7-2	CASSLVLITGELFF	TGTGCCAGCAGCTTAGTACTGATCACCGGGGAGCTGTTTTTT
few	TRBJ2-7	-	TRBV18	CASSKSGGEQYF	TGTGCCAGCTCAAAGTCTGGGGGAGAGCAGTACTTC
few	TRBJ2-7	-	TRBV4-2	CASSQASLAGLHEQYF	TGTGCCAGCAGCCAAGCTTCCCTGGCGGGCCTCCACGAGCAGTACTTC
many	TRBJ2-3	TRBD1	TRBV7-6	CASTPQGESSQYF	TGTGCCAGCACCCCCCAGGGGGAAAGTTCGCAGTATTTT
few	TRBJ1-2	TRBD1	TRBV6-2/TRBV6-3	CASGQGNRGYTF	TGTGCCAGCGGACAGGGGAATCGTGGCTACACCTTC
few	TRBJ1-1	-	TRBV7-9	CASSPQVLTEAFF	TGTGCCAGCAGCCCCCAGGTTCTCACTGAAGCTTTCTTT
-	TRBJ1-2	-	TRBV7-9	CASSLLTGSPYGYTF	TGTGCCAGCAGTCTCCTAACAGGATCGCCTTATGGCTACACCTTC
-	TRBJ1-4	-	TRBV30	CAWSAGLRRVTNEKLFF	TGTGCCTGGAGTGCGGGACTGAGAAGGGTAACTAATGAAAAACTGTTTTTT
-	TRBJ1-5	-	TRBV20-1	CSARLLEGDQPQHF	TGCAGTGCTAGGCTCTTGGAGGGGGATCAGCCCCAGCATTTT
few	TRBJ2-1	TRBD1	TRBV28	CASSNRDRGSYNEQFF	TGTGCCAGCAGCAACCGGGACAGGGGGTCCTACAATGAGCAGTTCTTC
many	TRBJ2-3	TRBD1	TRBV20-1	CSAKQGEATDTQYF	TGCAGTGCAAAGCAGGGGGAAGCCACAGATACGCAGTATTTT
-	TRBJ2-5	-	TRBV3-1	CASSPRWAGQETQYF	TGTGCCAGCAGCCCACGGTGGGCGGGCCAAGAGACCCAGTACTTC
-	TRBJ1-5	TRBD1	TRBV9	CASSVRQGHQPQHF	TGTGCCAGCAGCGTGAGACAGGGACATCAGCCCCAGCATTTT
few	TRBJ2-1	-	TRBV21-1	CASWVRKGLHPGGEQFF	TGTGCCAGTTGGGTTCGTAAGGGCCTTCATCCCGGGGGTGAGCAGTTCTTC
few	TRBJ1-1	-	TRBV20-1	CSARPIGQVMNTEAFF	TGCAGTGCTCGCCCAATAGGCCAGGTGATGAACACTGAAGCTTTCTTT